This T cell receptor beta chain is drawn from a study of T cell changes during pregnancy in multiple sclerosis (dated by TCRdb to about 2019). The study in broad terms: Changes in the T cell repertoire over the course of pregnancy were examined in this study in women with multiple sclerosis.

Concerning this clone itself: The target of this receptor is not known. Within one base of it there is no much larger clone, and no base qualities were kept.

The germline V end is reduced by 6 bases and the J end by 1 base; junction bases left unmatched: 9. The CDR3 sequence holds 15 residues, the cysteine and phenylalanine included. Just the 45-base CDR3 DNA is kept, in frame starting at base 1. From the germline V gene, CDR1 is SNHLY and CDR2 is FYNNEI. The method behind the library was the immunoSEQ multiplex PCR assay. The table comes from immuneACCESS by way of TCRdb, which keeps in-frame sequences with V and J called. Part of the clones is missing from these tables; in studies checked, under half for an unresolved V gene and the rest for unknown reasons. The sample profile shows about 89,000 clones; 94% of them were found once. The top ten clonotypes cover about 1.6% of the sample.

The material sequenced was peripheral blood, taken after pregnancy. The receptor comes from a female donor in good health, enrolled as a control in a pregnancy study. The chain employs TRBV2 and TRBJ2-7; 7 of the junction bases match TRBD1. The CDR3 reads CASRVPGQWSYEQYF. The DNA sequence follows: TGTGCCAGCAGAGTCCCGGGACAGTGGTCCTACGAGCAGTACTTC.